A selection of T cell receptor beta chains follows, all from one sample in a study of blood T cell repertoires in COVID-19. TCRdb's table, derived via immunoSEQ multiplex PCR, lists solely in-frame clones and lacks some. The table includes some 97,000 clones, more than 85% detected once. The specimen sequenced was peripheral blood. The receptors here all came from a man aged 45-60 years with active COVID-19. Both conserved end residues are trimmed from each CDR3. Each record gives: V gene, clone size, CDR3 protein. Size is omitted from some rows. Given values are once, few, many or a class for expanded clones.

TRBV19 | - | ASSIGTSPSNIQY
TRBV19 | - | AASIQESQPQH
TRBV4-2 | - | ASSHPRDRANSPLH
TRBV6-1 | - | ASSESGRSNQPQH
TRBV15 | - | ATSRGSTEAF
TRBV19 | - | ASSISSYSNQPQH
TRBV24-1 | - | ATSDTPGQPSTNEKLF
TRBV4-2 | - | ASSQGLNSGNQETQY
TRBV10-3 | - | ATGLAGGNSYNEQF
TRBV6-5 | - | ASTLQGALETQY
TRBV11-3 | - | ASSPRNTEAF
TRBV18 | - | ASSPEDYYEQY
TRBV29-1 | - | SVFGTGKNYGYT
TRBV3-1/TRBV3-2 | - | ASSQATGLNSPLH
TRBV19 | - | ASHSTGGDYGYT
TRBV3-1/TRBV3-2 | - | ASSQEWYETGVADTQY
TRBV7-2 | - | ASRVAGAQETQY
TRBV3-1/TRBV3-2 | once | ASSQERRTGEQY
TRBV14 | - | ASSQDNGLSGILGRYNSPLH
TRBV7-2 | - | ASSLLAGSYNEQF
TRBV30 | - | AWNIAATNEKLF
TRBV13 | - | ASSPQEAGMGGYT
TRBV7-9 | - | ASSRDRGTYNEQF
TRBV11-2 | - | ASSLAGDLETQY
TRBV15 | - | ATSRLQGAAF
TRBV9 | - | ASSVAEGGWGSPLH